The 27 T cell receptor beta chains reported below all come from one sample, sequenced in a study of cytomegalovirus exposure and HLA in healthy donors. The PCR had 60 Vbeta and 13 Jbeta primers. TCRdb's copy holds only in-frame clones and misses some; the assay was immunoSEQ multiplex PCR. The sample lists around 200,000 clones, roughly four fifths seen once, with 1.6% in the top ten. The specimen was PBMCs. All receptors come from a man aged 50 to 60 in good health and CMV-seronegative.

V and J are TRBV18 and TRBJ1-3; TRBD1 aligns across 9 bases. The DNA end favors TRBJ2-2, so the J call may be wrong. The CDR3 loop spans 15 amino acids. Germline V gene lookup returns CDR1 KGHSH and CDR2 LQKENI. CDR3 in amino acids: CASSQDRGNTGELFF. The DNA of the CDR3 is TGTGCCAGCTCACAGGACAGGGGGAACACCGGGGAGCTGTTTTTT.

The chain recombines TRBV18 with TRBJ2-1; 12 bases fit TRBD2. The CDR3 covers 14 residues. Trimming removed 6 bases from V and 6 bases from J; junction bases left unmatched: 3. From germline, CDR1 is KGHSH and CDR2 LQKENI. The CDR3 bases are TGTGCCAGCTCCGGACTAGCGGGAAGCAATGAGCAGTTCTTC. It is translated as CASSGLAGSNEQFF.

This chain connects TRBV6-5 to TRBJ2-5; a possible D gene is TRBD2 (5 bases). The better agreement between TRBJ2-7 and the DNA end casts doubt on the J call. Germline V gene data show CDR1 as MNHEY and CDR2 as SVGAGI. The CDR3 extends over 14 amino acids. The CDR3 loop reads CASSRTVSSYEQYF. The CDR3 DNA reads TGTGCCAGCAGTCGGACTGTCAGCTCCTACGAGCAGTACTTC.

This sequence joins TRBV4-2 and TRBJ2-6, with D possibly TRBD2 on 6 matching bases. Deletions cut 3 bases from V and 0 bases from J, with 18 bases between. The CDR3 spans 19 residues. From germline, CDR1 is LGHNA and CDR2 YNFKEQ. This chain's CDR3 is CASSQSDFRGNSGANVLTF. CDR3 DNA sequence: TGTGCCAGCAGCCAGAGCGACTTTCGGGGGAACTCTGGGGCCAACGTCCTGACTTTC.

This chain links TRBV6-5 with TRBJ2-7; TRBD1 is a possible D gene (6 bases). Looked up from germline, CDR1 is MNHEY and CDR2 is SVGAGI. With 0 bases removed from V and 0 bases from J, the gap between germline ends came to 12 bases. This CDR3 is 16 amino acids long. The CDR3 loop is CASSYSRDTYSYEQYF. For the CDR3, the DNA is TGTGCCAGCAGTTACTCGAGGGACACATACTCCTACGAGCAGTACTTC.

The chain uses TRBV5-1 and TRBJ2-7, with 8 bases matching TRBD1. Losses at the gene ends were 4 bases for V and 4 bases for J; bases not matched to a gene: 13. The CDR3 consists of 16 residues. Per the germline V gene, CDR1 is SGHRS and CDR2 is YFSETQ. The CDR3 sequence: CASSASTGTGLYEQYF. The CDR3 coding sequence is TGCGCCAGCAGCGCCAGCACCGGGACAGGATTATACGAGCAGTACTTC.

This clone came up a few times. The genes are TRBV6-1 and TRBJ1-4, with 8 bases that match TRBD1. The CDR3 totals 16 residues. CDR1 MNHNS and CDR2 SASEGT come from the germline V gene. The ends lost 4 bases at V and 8 bases at J; junction bases unmatched: 12. The chain's CDR3 is CASSVVAAGGREKLFF. DNA for the CDR3: TGTGCCAGCAGTGTTGTCGCGGCAGGGGGCCGAGAAAAACTGTTTTTT.

The rearrangement links TRBV7-3 to TRBJ2-1; 7 bases align to TRBD2. The CDR3 runs 17 residues. The V gene end was trimmed by 1 base and the J gene end by 0 bases; junction bases not matched to a gene: 6. Germline-derived CDR1 and CDR2 are SGHTA and FQGTGA. The CDR3, as DNA: TGTGCCAGCAGCTTAAGGGCGGGAGCAGGCTCCTACAATGAGCAGTTCTTC. Amino acid sequence: CASSLRAGAGSYNEQFF.

CDR3 in amino acids: CATALRETDTQYF. The CDR3, as DNA: TGTGCCACCGCCTTGCGGGAGACAGATACGCAGTATTTT. The chain is built from TRBV2 and TRBJ2-3; 7 nucleotides match TRBD2. The germline V gene has CDR1 SNHLY and CDR2 FYNNEI. CDR3 length equals 13 residues. With 10 bases clipped from V and 3 bases from J, the junction kept 7 bases outside the gene matches.

This clone was observed a single time. The gene calls are TRBV29-1 and TRBJ2-5; 7 nucleotides line up with TRBD2. The J call may be mistaken, given a closer DNA end match to TRBJ2-7. The length of the CDR3 is 12 residues. Germline lookup yields CDR1 SQVTM and CDR2 ANQGSEA. The CDR3 sequence: CSVEGLLYEQYF. The CDR3, as DNA: TGCAGCGTTGAGGGACTACTGTACGAGCAGTACTTC.

This rearrangement joins TRBV9 to TRBJ2-3, with D possibly being TRBD2 (5 bases). In germline, CDR1 is SGDLS, CDR2 YYNGEE. CDR3 length equals 16 residues. Deletions cut 0 bases from V and 2 bases from J, with 13 bases between. The CDR3: CASSVGGLADTDTQYF. CDR3 bases: TGTGCCAGCAGCGTAGGAGGTCTAGCTGACACAGATACGCAGTATTTT.

This clone showed up just once. The V gene is TRBV11-2, the J gene TRBJ2-3; 12 nucleotides agree with TRBD2. The V gene's germline CDR1 is SGHAT and CDR2 FQNNGV. The CDR3 runs to 17 residues. After removal of 5 bases from V and 2 bases from J, the junction contained 8 bases not matched to a gene. This chain's CDR3 is CASSPETSGRTTDTQYF. Written as DNA, the CDR3 is TGTGCCAGCAGCCCCGAGACTAGCGGGAGAACCACAGATACGCAGTATTTT.

This clone showed up just once. The chain recombines TRBV6-1 with TRBJ1-1; weak D call: TRBD1 (5 bases). The CDR3 sequence is 15 residues long. The germline CDR1 and CDR2 sequences are MNHNS and SASEGT. Between the trimmed V and J ends, which lost 0 bases and 8 bases, there was a span of 16 bases. The CDR3 DNA follows: TGTGCCAGCAGTGAAGCGCTTCGGGGGGGGTGGGAAGCTTTCTTT. This translates into CASSEALRGGWEAFF.

This chain uses TRBV5-1 with TRBJ1-2; 11 bases line up with TRBD1. Germline CDR1 is SGHRS and CDR2 is YFSETQ. This CDR3 is 15 amino acids long. Germline trimming cut 4 bases from V and 4 bases from J; bases unmatched to any gene: 6. CDR3 loop: CASSRSGTGGYGYTF. CDR3 DNA sequence: TGCGCCAGCAGCCGCTCCGGGACAGGGGGCTATGGCTACACCTTC.

The V call is TRBV28, the J call TRBJ1-5; TRBD1 matches at 7 bases. After removal of 2 bases from V and 1 base from J, the junction contained 11 bases not matched to a gene. This CDR3 is 18 amino acids long. CDR1 is MDHEN and CDR2 is SYDVKM in the germline V gene. The CDR3 reads CASSLLPGRQGSNQPQHF. CDR3 nucleotide sequence: TGTGCCAGCAGTTTACTCCCGGGGAGACAGGGAAGCAATCAGCCCCAGCATTTT.

V and J are TRBV29-1 and TRBJ1-1; 9 positions match TRBD1. This CDR3 region has 14 residues. The ends lost 6 bases at V and 4 bases at J; junction bases unmatched: 9. Germline assignment: CDR1 SQVTM and CDR2 ANQGSEA. The CDR3 DNA follows: TGCAGCGTCGACACGGGACAGGGCGTCACTGAAGCTTTCTTT. It is translated as CSVDTGQGVTEAFF.

This chain links TRBV27 with TRBJ2-3; D is possibly TRBD2 (6 bases). Germline loops: CDR1 MNHEY, CDR2 SMNVEV (reference sequence). CDR3 length: 14 residues. V was trimmed by 1 base and J by 4 bases, leaving 9 bases between them. The CDR3 DNA sequence: TGTGCCAGCAGTTTATTGGGGAGGCCAGATACGCAGTATTTT. It codes for CASSLLGRPDTQYF.

Note on this clone: The sample has other DNA sequences that encode this CDR3 too. This CDR3 reads CASSPRDRACTF. The CDR3 nucleotides are TGTGCCAGCAGTCCCCGGGACAGGGCTTGTACCTTC. The chain joins TRBV6-5 to TRBJ1-2; TRBD1 agrees at 9 bases. The J segment lost 14 bases and the V segment lost 5 bases, leaving 9 bases of the junction unmatched. The CDR3 has 12 amino acids. Looked up from germline, CDR1 is MNHEY and CDR2 is SVGAGI.

This clone was seen a single time. This rearrangement joins TRBV28 to TRBJ2-1; 9 bases are shared with TRBD2. The CDR3 totals 12 residues. Germline lookup yields CDR1 MDHEN and CDR2 SYDVKM. The CDR3 DNA reads TGTGTTAGCGGGAGAATAAAGAATGAGCAGTTCTTC. This sequence encodes CVSGRIKNEQFF.

This chain joins TRBV6-5 and TRBJ2-7; D not certain. The CDR3 runs to 15 residues. The germline V gene has CDR1 MNHEY and CDR2 SVGAGI. V was pared by 5 bases and J by 2 bases, with 16 bases between. The DNA for the CDR3 is TGTGCCAGCAGTCCACCGCGGCGCCTGACCTACGAGCAGTACTTC. Translation gives CASSPPRRLTYEQYF.

V gene TRBV7-9 combines with J gene TRBJ2-2, with 9 bases matching TRBD1. V lost 3 bases, J lost 11 bases, and 7 bases stayed unmatched. Germline lookup yields CDR1 SEHNR and CDR2 FQNEAQ (reference sequence). The CDR3 runs to 14 residues. Here the CDR3 reads CASSLGQGFSELFF. CDR3 nucleotides: TGTGCCAGCAGCTTGGGACAGGGATTCTCCGAGCTGTTTTTT.

This clone was seen more than once but under ten times. The chain combines TRBV5-1 with TRBJ1-5; perhaps TRBD1 as D (5 bases). The length of the CDR3 is 14 residues. The V and J ends lost 4 bases and 4 bases respectively, with 12 bases between them. The germline V gene has CDR1 SGHRS and CDR2 YFSETQ. The CDR3 here is CASSPGQSNQPQHF. In DNA, the CDR3 is TGCGCCAGCAGCCCTGGACAATCAAATCAGCCCCAGCATTTT.

The chain is built from TRBV6-6 and TRBJ2-2, with 8 bases aligning to TRBD2. The V segment lost 0 bases and the J segment 4 bases; nucleotides outside the gene matches: 4. The CDR3 contains 16 residues. Per germline, CDR1 MNHNY and CDR2 SVGAGI (reference sequence). CDR3 sequence (DNA): TGTGCCAGCAGTTACTCGTCGACTAGCGTCACCGGGGAGCTGTTTTTT. This sequence encodes CASSYSSTSVTGELFF.

J is TRBJ2-7 and V is TRBV5-6, with TRBD2 matching over 12 bases. Germline V gives CDR1 SGHDT, CDR2 YYEEEE. J was trimmed by 7 bases and V by 0 bases; bases with no gene match: 5. CDR3 length: 15 amino acids. The DNA of the CDR3 is TGTGCCAGCAGCTTGGGACTAGCGGGAGCTAGGGAGCAGTACTTC. Protein product: CASSLGLAGAREQYF.

The CDR3 region is CTSSQFLRDRGPQPQHF. CDR3 sequence (DNA): TGCACCAGCAGCCAGTTCCTCCGGGACAGGGGCCCTCAGCCCCAGCATTTT. The chain joins TRBV1 to TRBJ1-5; TRBD1 was called by the table and not checked on the DNA. TRBV1 represents a pseudogene. This CDR3 spans 17 amino acids.

About this clone: Other nucleotide sequences from this sample produce the same CDR3. The rearrangement joins TRBV18 to TRBJ2-7, with a tentative D call TRBD1 (6 bases). This CDR3 contains 15 residues. CDR1 and CDR2 from the germline V gene are KGHSH and LQKENI. The V gene lost 0 bases and the J gene lost 1 base, with 10 bases spanning the gap. CDR3 DNA sequence: TGTGCCAGCTCACCACCTAATACAGGGTCCTACGAGCAGTACTTC. This codes for CASSPPNTGSYEQYF. The full variable domain, completed using reference TRBV18 and TRBJ2-7, is NAGVMQNPRHLVRRRGQEARLRCSPMKGHSHVYWYRQLPEEGLKFMVYLQKENIIDESGMPKERFSAEFPKEGPSILRIQQVVRGDSAAYFCASSPPNTGSYEQYFGPGTRLTVT.

Here the CDR3 DNA reads TGTGCCAGCAGCCAAGCCCAGGGGGCTTACGAGCAGTACTTC. Its protein is CASSQAQGAYEQYF. J is TRBJ2-7 and V is TRBV14; 8 bases are shared with TRBD1. The CDR3 loop spans 14 amino acids. J lost 4 bases, V lost 1 base, and 3 bases had no gene match. The V gene's germline CDR1 is SGHDN and CDR2 FVKESK.